The T cell receptor (beta chain) under discussion was sequenced for a study of siplizumab effects on memory and regulatory T cells. The germline V and J ends were trimmed by 0 bases and 4 bases, with 16 bases remaining between them. Germline CDR1 SGHNT, CDR2 YYREEE (reference sequence). The CDR3 is made up of 16 amino acids. The data were produced by immunoSEQ multiplex PCR, yet TCRdb's version contains in-frame clones alone and is incomplete. This table has some 96,000 clones, roughly 93% appearing once. The receptor was derived from a human donor in good health. The chain joins TRBV5-4 to TRBJ1-2, with D possibly TRBD1 on 6 matching bases. The specimen was non-Treg CD4+ T cells sorted from blood. CDR3 loop: CASSLEGTRISYGYTF. DNA of the CDR3: TGTGCCAGCAGCTTGGAGGGGACAAGGATCAGCTATGGCTACACCTTC. Filled out from reference TRBV5-4 and TRBJ1-2, the complete variable domain reads ETGVTQSPTHLIKTRGQQVTLRCSSQSGHNTVSWYQQALGQGPQFIFQYYREEENGRGNFPPRFSGLQFPNYSSELNVNALELDDSALYLCASSLEGTRISYGYTFGSGTRLTVV.